This T cell receptor (beta chain) originates from a study of T cell repertoires in cytomegalovirus infection. Turning to the study itself: Indications came from public TCR beta signatures; they pointed to CMV infection and to a matching HLA type. Study-wide results and limits: CMV-specific HLA-C-restricted TCR beta clonotypes dominated the ex vivo response.

Each CDR3 protein is one row after TCRdb ran MiXCR on the reads. The sample gives 200,000 to 300,000 distinct CDR3 sequences, 5% to 8.5% of which show up once; less than 7.5% is in the top ten. The V end lost 5 bases, the J end lost 0 bases, and 14 bases lay between the germline ends. The CDR3 sequence is 16 residues long. In germline, CDR1 is MNHEY, CDR2 SMNVEV (reference sequence). This clonotype was counted many times. Its specificity is unknown. Sequencing was done on a sample of PBMCs. V and J are TRBV27 and TRBJ2-1, with a possible D match to TRBD1 (6 bases). The source is a human donor in good health (CMV status not recorded). Some clones in this sample may be carry-over from other donors' samples. The chain's CDR3 is CASSPHQGSSYNEQFF. The CDR3 DNA sequence: TGTGCCAGCAGTCCTCATCAGGGGAGCTCCTACAATGAGCAGTTCTTC.